This record looks at one TCR beta chain sequence and its context. No antigen is known for it. Investigators reverse transcribed all isolated RNA, so they sequenced expressed TCRB transcripts. The table came from immunoSEQ multiplex PCR; TCRdb's copy has only in-frame clones and leaves some out. The profile shows about 390,000 clones, 9.6% of them singletons. These data originate in a study of beta chain features in type 1 diabetes. In the study overall: Researchers looked at 95 million to 140 million sorted cells across all samples.

Findings and caveats of the study: TCRB CDR3 length was moderately but significantly reduced in all four CD4+ subsets of Type 1 diabetes patients. cDNA-based sequencing might over-represent cells highly expressing TCR.

The sequence was collected from a man aged 30-40 years with type 1 diabetes. Material for sequencing was central memory CD4+ T cells from blood.

CDR3 sequence reads: CASSLEGASEREETQYF. DNA for the CDR3: TGTGCCAGCAGCTTGGAGGGGGCTAGCGAGAGGGAAGAGACCCAGTACTTC. The gene calls are TRBV5-6 and TRBJ2-5, with a tentative D call TRBD1 (7 bases). The germline V and J ends were trimmed by 0 bases and 3 bases, with 18 bases remaining between them. CDR1 and CDR2 (germline): SGHDT, YYEEEE. This CDR3 has 17 amino acids.